What follows are 24 T cell receptor beta chains derived from one specimen sequenced in a study of vaccination and CD4 T cells after COVID-19. Sequencing of DNA taken from cultured CD4+ T cells relied on the Oncomine TCR Beta short-read assay. TCRdb analysed the PCR reads with MiXCR anew, one entry per CDR3 protein. This sample has 2,500 to 3,500 distinct CDR3 sequences, with over 75% found just once. Antigens for these TCRs are unknown. The treatment was: approximately 9-day PBMC culture with coronavirus spike peptide pools or control peptides (ViraFEST assay). The sequencing sample was made of CD4+ T cells from blood, cultured in vitro. Receptors were obtained from a human donor who had recovered from COVID-19.

This clonotype was recorded only once. The chain is built from TRBV28 and TRBJ1-2, with D maybe TRBD1 (5 bases). Germline-derived CDR1 and CDR2 are MDHEN and SYDVKM. CDR3 length: 12 amino acids. V was clipped by 7 bases and J by 7 bases, with 13 bases between them. Here the CDR3 DNA reads TGTGCCAGCACGTCGGCAGGGAGTGGCTACACCTTC. Amino acid sequence: CASTSAGSGYTF.

This chain links TRBV7-9 with TRBJ1-2; no clear D. The V end lost 1 base, the J end lost 2 bases, and 11 bases lay between the germline ends. The germline gives CDR1 SEHNR, CDR2 FQNEAQ (reference sequence). The CDR3 is made up of 15 amino acids. The CDR3 reads CASSLVPGINYGYTF. As DNA, the CDR3 is TGTGCCAGCAGCTTAGTGCCGGGTATCAACTATGGCTACACCTTC.

This chain links TRBV7-8 with TRBJ1-1; D may be TRBD1 (6 bases). The CDR3 consists of 15 residues. Germline-derived CDR1 and CDR2 are SGHVS and FQNEAQ. V shed 4 bases and J shed 8 bases, with 20 bases lying between them. The CDR3 DNA sequence: TGTGCCAGCAGCTCCCGGCTGGGGGGGCTCACCGAAGCTTTCTTT. Amino acid sequence: CASSSRLGGLTEAFF.

The V call is TRBV10-3, the J call TRBJ2-3; TRBD1 aligns across 9 bases. This CDR3 spans 14 amino acids. Looked up from germline, CDR1 is ENHRY and CDR2 is SYGVKD. V lost 6 bases to trimming and J lost 3 bases; unmatched junction nucleotides: 4. The CDR3 spells CAISVGQGTDTQYF. The CDR3 DNA reads as TGTGCCATCAGCGTGGGACAGGGAACAGATACGCAGTATTTT.

The CDR3, as DNA: TGTGCCAGCAGCTTGTGGACAGGAAGTGGCTACACCTTC. Its protein product is CASSLWTGSGYTF. The chain employs TRBV5-4 and TRBJ1-2, with TRBD1 identical over 7 bases. This CDR3 contains 13 residues. Trimming removed 1 base from V and 7 bases from J; junction bases left unmatched: 4. From germline, CDR1 is SGHNT and CDR2 YYREEE (reference sequence).

The V and J genes are TRBV27 and TRBJ2-4; no firm D call. The CDR3 is made up of 16 amino acids. CDR1 and CDR2 from the germline V gene are MNHEY and SMNVEV (reference sequence). Trimming removed 0 bases from V and 3 bases from J, with 12 bases in between. CDR3 sequence (DNA): TGTGCCAGCAGTTTATCGTGGGCCAGAGTCAAAAACATTCAGTACTTC. Translated, it gives CASSLSWARVKNIQYF.

The chain has TRBV15 and TRBJ2-5; the match to TRBD2 covers 16 bases. The CDR3 is 17 residues long. Germline V gene lookup returns CDR1 LNHNV and CDR2 YYDKDF (reference sequence). V was pared by 5 bases and J by 7 bases, with 10 bases of the junction left unmatched. The CDR3 spells CATSERGTSGGVGTQYF. The CDR3 DNA follows: TGTGCCACCAGCGAACGAGGGACTAGCGGGGGGGTGGGGACCCAGTACTTC.

DNA of the CDR3: TGTGCCAGCAGCCGATCGGAGACAGGGGGGAACTATGGCTACACCTTC. Protein: CASSRSETGGNYGYTF. The V and J genes are TRBV5-4 and TRBJ1-2; 9 nucleotides line up with TRBD1. The CDR3 has 16 amino acids. The J segment lost 2 bases and the V segment lost 4 bases, leaving 9 bases of the junction unmatched. Germline V gene sequence: CDR1 SGHNT, CDR2 YYREEE (reference sequence).

This clonotype was recorded a few times. The J gene is TRBJ1-5, the V gene TRBV20-1; perhaps TRBD1 as D (5 bases). The CDR3 extends over 15 amino acids. V was clipped by 0 bases and J by 4 bases, with 13 bases between them. CDR1 and CDR2 (germline): DFQATT, SNEGSKA (reference sequence). The CDR3 coding sequence is TGCAGTGCTAGAGACCCTGACAGACCGAATCAGCCCCAGCATTTT. Its protein product is CSARDPDRPNQPQHF.

V usage is TRBV30 and J usage is TRBJ2-7; 7 bases line up with TRBD1. J was trimmed by 5 bases and V by 3 bases; bases with no gene match: 19. The CDR3 is 17 residues long. The germline V gene encodes CDR1 GTSNPN and CDR2 SVGIG (reference sequence). CDR3 DNA sequence: TGTGCCTGGAGCGCTTATTTTGGGACAGTATGGAACCACGAGCAGTACTTC. The encoded protein is CAWSAYFGTVWNHEQYF. Full variable domain (outside the CDR3, taken from reference TRBV30 and TRBJ2-7): SQTIHQWPATLVQPVGSPLSLECTVEGTSNPNLYWYRQAAGRGLQLLFYSVGIGQISSEVPQNLSASRPQDRQFILSSKKLLLSDSGFYLCAWSAYFGTVWNHEQYFGPGTRLTVT.

This clonotype was seen just once. The chain combines TRBV5-1 with TRBJ2-5; possibly TRBD2 for D (6 bases). V was cut by 0 bases and J by 3 bases, with 12 bases left in between. The germline gives CDR1 SGHRS, CDR2 YFSETQ. This CDR3 is 15 amino acids long. This chain's CDR3 is CASSLAPGLEETQYF. The DNA for the CDR3 is TGCGCCAGCAGCTTGGCCCCGGGACTGGAAGAGACCCAGTACTTC.

V usage is TRBV7-2 and J usage is TRBJ2-3; 10 nucleotides align to TRBD2. The germline V gene has CDR1 SGHTA and CDR2 FQGNSA. The V segment lost 0 bases and the J segment 6 bases; nucleotides outside the gene matches: 9. The CDR3 length is 17 residues. The CDR3 coding sequence is TGTGCCAGCAGCTTAGCGGCTAGCGGGGGACCCGCTGATACGCAGTATTTT. Its translation is CASSLAASGGPADTQYF.

This clonotype was seen a few times. This sequence joins TRBV6-2 or TRBV6-3 and TRBJ2-4, with 12 positions matching TRBD2. CDR3 size: 19 residues. The V gene end was trimmed by 5 bases and the J gene end by 6 bases; junction bases not matched to a gene: 17. The germline V gene has CDR1 MNHEY and CDR2 SVGEGT. The CDR3: CASSKLAGGNLFARNIQYF. The CDR3 DNA sequence: TGTGCCAGCAGTAAACTAGCGGGGGGTAACCTTTTCGCTAGAAACATTCAGTACTTC.

The chain joins TRBV6-1 to TRBJ2-5; the match to TRBD1 covers 7 bases. CDR1 and CDR2 from the germline V gene are MNHNS and SASEGT. The length of the CDR3 is 16 residues. V gave up 5 bases and J gave up 2 bases; unmatched junction bases: 11. In DNA, the CDR3 is TGTGCCAGCAGTACGTGGGGCAGGGGGAATCAAGAGACCCAGTACTTC. Encoded protein: CASSTWGRGNQETQYF.

The chain joins TRBV10-3 to TRBJ1-2, with 9 bases that match TRBD1. This CDR3 spans 13 amino acids. V lost 6 bases and J lost 6; bases outside the gene matches: 5. Germline CDR1 is ENHRY and CDR2 is SYGVKD. The CDR3 bases are TGTGCCATCAGCAGACAGGGGGGAGATGGCTACACCTTC. Translation: CAISRQGGDGYTF.

The rearrangement links TRBV27 to TRBJ1-2, with D unclear. Germline CDR1 MNHEY, CDR2 SMNVEV (reference sequence). This CDR3 region has 15 residues. V was clipped by 5 bases and J by 3 bases, with 16 bases between them. CDR3 protein: CASSPNFHGDYGYTF. In nucleotides, the CDR3 is TGTGCCAGCAGTCCCAACTTCCACGGGGACTATGGCTACACCTTC.

V is TRBV11-2 and J is TRBJ1-1; D is undetermined. Looked up from germline, CDR1 is SGHAT and CDR2 is FQNNGV. The CDR3 totals 13 residues. V was shortened by 5 bases and J by 8 bases, with 15 bases between the two germline ends. The CDR3 sequence is CASSPDLLGEAFF. CDR3 sequence (DNA): TGTGCCAGCAGCCCGGACCTCTTGGGCGAAGCTTTCTTT.

The chain is built from TRBV6-2 or TRBV6-3 and TRBJ2-2; D is unresolved. The V gene lost 7 bases and the J gene lost 1 base, with 10 bases spanning the gap. This CDR3 is 14 amino acids long. Per the germline V gene, CDR1 is MNHEY and CDR2 is SVGEGT. The CDR3 bases are TGTGCCAGCAATGCAGCTTTGAACACCGGGGAGCTGTTTTTT. Translating gives CASNAALNTGELFF.

This sequence joins TRBV6-1 and TRBJ1-5; no clear D gene. The CDR3 covers 14 residues. Germline V gene sequence: CDR1 MNHNS, CDR2 SASEGT. Trimming stripped 4 bases from V and 7 bases from J, with 14 bases between. CDR3 region: CASSVSWTGQPQHF. DNA for the CDR3: TGTGCCAGCAGTGTATCTTGGACGGGGCAGCCCCAGCATTTT.

The chain links TRBV20-1 to TRBJ1-2; 7 nucleotides match TRBD1. CDR3 length equals 13 residues. V shed 5 bases, J shed 2 bases, and the junction held 5 bases outside the gene matches. Germline V gene sequence: CDR1 DFQATT, CDR2 SNEGSKA (reference sequence). The CDR3 coding sequence is TGCAGTGCTGGCGGGACAGAAAACTATGGCTACACCTTC. Protein: CSAGGTENYGYTF.

The chain carries TRBV7-2 and TRBJ1-6; 10 bases agree with TRBD1. CDR1 is SGHTA, CDR2 FQGNSA, per germline. This CDR3 has 14 amino acids. V lost 5 bases to trimming and J lost 9 bases; unmatched junction nucleotides: 4. The CDR3 nucleotides read TGTGCCAGCAGCCCTGGACAGGGGGGTTCACCCCTCCACTTT. Its translation: CASSPGQGGSPLHF.

This clonotype has only a few counts. J is TRBJ1-5 and V is TRBV15; D is possibly TRBD1 (6 bases). V was trimmed by 1 base and J by 2 bases, leaving 9 bases between them. The germline V gene encodes CDR1 LNHNV and CDR2 YYDKDF (reference sequence). There are 15 residues in the CDR3. This chain's CDR3 is CATSRVPGGNQPQHF. In DNA form, the CDR3 reads TGTGCCACCAGCAGAGTGCCAGGGGGCAATCAGCCCCAGCATTTT.

The chain carries TRBV20-1 and TRBJ1-6; D perhaps matches TRBD1 (5 bases). The germline CDR1 and CDR2 sequences are DFQATT and SNEGSKA (reference sequence). The V and J ends lost 6 bases and 7 bases respectively, with 19 bases between them. The CDR3 loop spans 15 amino acids. CDR3: CSAITSGARNSPLHF. CDR3 sequence (DNA): TGCAGTGCCATTACCTCCGGGGCCCGAAATTCACCCCTCCACTTT.

This rearrangement joins TRBV20-1 to TRBJ1-5, with D possibly TRBD1 on 6 matching bases. The CDR3 runs 15 residues. CDR1 and CDR2 from the germline V gene are DFQATT and SNEGSKA (reference sequence). V was clipped by 0 bases and J by 2 bases, with 11 bases between them. CDR3 sequence (DNA): TGCAGTGCTAGAGATCTCAGGGGTGGCAATCAGCCCCAGCATTTT. Amino acid sequence: CSARDLRGGNQPQHF.